This T cell receptor (beta chain) comes out of a study of beta chain features in type 1 diabetes (dated by TCRdb to 2016 to 2019). Regarding the research as a whole: No differences in mean age, gender distribution, total cell number or subset yield were found between patients and healthy donors. In the study, recently diagnosed type 1 diabetes patients and matched healthy donors were compared on the TCRB repertoires of their sorted circulating CD4+ T cell subsets. A total of approximately 100 million sorted cells were examined across all samples, and the number of cells per subset was strongly correlated with RNA yield. Naive and central memory subsets were obtained from all 30 or so donors, but regulatory and stem cell-like memory subsets were isolated from only 8 patients and 8 healthy donors.

The entire isolated RNA was reverse transcribed using the High Capacity cDNA Reverse Transcription Kit, and thus expressed TCRB transcripts were sequenced. Deep immunoSEQ sequencing was applied to naive, central memory and regulatory T cell samples, giving an average of roughly 3.6 million total reads per sample. After sorted cells were lysed in RLT buffer, RNA was extracted with DNase-treated RNeasy Micro or Mini kits, with the choice depending on cell number. Each cell subset was processed on its own to prevent cross-contamination, while patient and healthy donor samples were processed together. The immunoSEQ multiplex PCR was used to amplify TCRB sequences from cDNA, generating 87-bp fragments that spanned the CDR3 region. Amplicons were sequenced on the Illumina HiSeq platform. As for how the authors treated the data: Synthetic template baselines were used to correct PCR bias computationally, reads within Hamming distance 2 were collapsed, and singletons that could not be merged were discarded. By aligning reads against IMGT, V, D and J genes, CDR3 length, and insertions or deletions at six rearrangement sites were assigned. Clonotype counts were normalized to sorted cell number within each subset before computing true diversity and Gini coefficients with the tcR R package. The overlap coefficient, calculated on TCRB nucleotide sequences, was used to measure repertoire sharing. Out-of-frame TCRB sequences from naive cells were analyzed as a proxy for the pre-selection repertoire. Drawn from immuneACCESS, this table holds only the in-frame rearrangements with V and J called that TCRdb kept. Clones are partly lost; checked studies trace under half to an unresolved V gene and leave the rest unexplained. D and trimming were read from the DNA, whereas the V and J calls and clone size are those reported in that table. The sample profile shows roughly 400,000 clones; over 13% of them were found once. In total, the top ten clones hold under 0.02% of the sample.

In this sample, this clone turned up a few times. It has no known antigen specificity. No per-base quality is available; no much larger clone lies one base away. Beyond this particular receptor, the publication reports: Shorter templates might have been favored by PCR, but patient and control samples were amplified and corrected together, so both groups would have been affected equally by any skew. HLA sub-analyses involved small numbers of individuals, so any influence of HLA type on TCRB rearrangement remained unresolved. At VDJ recombination sites, type 1 diabetes patients had fewer insertions and more deleted nucleotides, which implies abnormalities in thymic rearrangement. Naive, central memory and regulatory TCRB repertoires appeared to be more similar among patients than among healthy donors. Type 1 diabetes patients showed a moderate but significant shortening of TCRB CDR3 length in all four CD4+ subsets. Because cDNA was sequenced instead of genomic DNA, activated cells with high expression could be over-represented, although the groups did not differ in activation or CD3 levels.

Spanning cysteine to phenylalanine, the CDR3 consists of 15 amino acids. CDR3 DNA only is kept here, 45 bases in frame from base 1. The germline V gene provides CDR1 LGHNA and CDR2 YSLEER. The germline ends are 19 bases apart after V is trimmed by 6 bases and J by 4 bases. From each donor, a single peripheral blood sample of 100 to 150 mL on average was drawn into heparinised tubes. Using a panel that included CD45RO, CCR7, CD25, CD127, CD95 and CD27, naive, central memory, regulatory and stem cell-like memory CD4+ T cells were sorted on a BD FACSAria II. Every sorted population had a purity above 95%. PBMCs were isolated right away by Lymphoprep density gradient centrifugation and were stained directly, without culture. So that batch effects would be minimized, each experiment stained and sorted samples in pairs, pairing one healthy donor with one patient.

The chain is encoded by TRBV4-3 joined to TRBJ2-7; tentative D gene TRBD2, with 6 bases matching. This sequence was found in a woman between 18 and 29 years old in good health. The sequencing sample was made of naive CD4+ T cells from blood. Taken with the paper, the label for cell subset or site translates to: true naive CD4+ T cells. The CDR3: CASSINGASAYEQYF. The DNA is TGCGCCAGCAGTATTAATGGGGCTAGCGCATACGAGCAGTACTTC.